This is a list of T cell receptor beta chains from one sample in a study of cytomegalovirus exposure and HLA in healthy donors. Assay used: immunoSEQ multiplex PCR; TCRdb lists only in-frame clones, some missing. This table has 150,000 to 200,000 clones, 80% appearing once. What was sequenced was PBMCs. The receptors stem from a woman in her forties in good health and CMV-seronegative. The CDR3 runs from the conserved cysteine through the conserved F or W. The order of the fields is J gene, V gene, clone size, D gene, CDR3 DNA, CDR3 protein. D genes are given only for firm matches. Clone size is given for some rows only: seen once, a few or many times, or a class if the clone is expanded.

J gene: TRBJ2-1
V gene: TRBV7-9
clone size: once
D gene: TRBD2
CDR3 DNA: TGTGCCAGCAGCCGAGACTTAGCGGGGCCATACTCCTACAATGAGCAGTTCTTC
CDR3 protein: CASSRDLAGPYSYNEQFF

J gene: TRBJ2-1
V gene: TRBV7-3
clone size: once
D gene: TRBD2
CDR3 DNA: TGTGCCAGCAGCTCCGGGGGGGATTCCTACAATGAGCAGTTCTTC
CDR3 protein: CASSSGGDSYNEQFF

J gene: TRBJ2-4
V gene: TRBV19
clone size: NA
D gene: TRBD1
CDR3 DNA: TGTGCCAGTAAAGGGGGCGGAACACTGGCCAAAAACATTCAGTACTTC
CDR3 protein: CASKGGGTLAKNIQYF

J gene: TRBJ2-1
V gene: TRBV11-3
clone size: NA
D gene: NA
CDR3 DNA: TGTGCCAGCAGCTTAGATGCTCGGACTACTAAAAGGCAGTTCTTC
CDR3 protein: CASSLDARTTKRQFF

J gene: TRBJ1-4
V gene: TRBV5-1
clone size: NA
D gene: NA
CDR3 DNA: TGCGCCAGCAGCTTGGGTTTCGGGGGGGCGGATGAAAAACTGTTTTTT
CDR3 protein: CASSLGFGGADEKLFF

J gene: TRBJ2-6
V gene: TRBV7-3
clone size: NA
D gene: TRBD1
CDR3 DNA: TGTGCCAGCAGCGGACCCGGACAGGGCCCTGGGGCCAACGTCCTGACTTTC
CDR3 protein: CASSGPGQGPGANVLTF

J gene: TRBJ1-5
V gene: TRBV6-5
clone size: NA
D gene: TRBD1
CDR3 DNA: TGTGCCAGCAGTCCGGACAGGGGTTTGGGTCAGCCCCAGCATTTT
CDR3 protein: CASSPDRGLGQPQHF

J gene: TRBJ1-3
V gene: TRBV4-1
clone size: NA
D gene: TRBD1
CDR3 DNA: TGCGCCAGCAGCCTAGGGGGCAATAGAAACACCATATATTTT
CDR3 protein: CASSLGGNRNTIYF

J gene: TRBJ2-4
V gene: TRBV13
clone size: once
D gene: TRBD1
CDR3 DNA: TGTGCCAGCAGCGGGGCGACAGGGGCCAGGGGAGACATTCAGTACTTC
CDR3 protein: CASSGATGARGDIQYF

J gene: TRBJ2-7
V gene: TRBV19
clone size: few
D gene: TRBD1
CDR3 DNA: TGTGCCAGTAGTATCGGACAGGAAAGCTACGAGCAGTACTTC
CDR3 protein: CASSIGQESYEQYF

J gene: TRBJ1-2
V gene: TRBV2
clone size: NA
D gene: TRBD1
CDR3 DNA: TGTGCCAGCAGTGTTACAGGGGACTATGGCTACACCTTC
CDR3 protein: CASSVTGDYGYTF

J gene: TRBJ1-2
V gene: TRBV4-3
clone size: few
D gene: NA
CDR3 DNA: TGCGCCAGCAGCCAATTTCTGGGGGGAGCGGTATATGGCTACACCTTC
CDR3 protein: CASSQFLGGAVYGYTF

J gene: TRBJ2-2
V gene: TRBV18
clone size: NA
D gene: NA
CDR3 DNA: TGTGCCAGCTCACCACCGGGCCTAGCGAACGGGGAGCTGTTTTTT
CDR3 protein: CASSPPGLANGELFF

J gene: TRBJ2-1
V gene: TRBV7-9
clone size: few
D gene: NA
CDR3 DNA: TGTGCCAGCAACCGAAGGCTAGGAGGCCCCAACAATGAGCAGTTCTTC
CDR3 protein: CASNRRLGGPNNEQFF

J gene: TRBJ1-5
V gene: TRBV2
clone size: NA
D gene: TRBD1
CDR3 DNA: TGTGCCACCACAGGGGATTGGCGCAATCAGCCCCAGCATTTT
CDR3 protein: CATTGDWRNQPQHF

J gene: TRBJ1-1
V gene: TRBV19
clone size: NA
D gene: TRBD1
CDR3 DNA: TGTGCCATCAGGGGGATCGCTGAAGCTTTCTTT
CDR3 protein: CAIRGIAEAFF

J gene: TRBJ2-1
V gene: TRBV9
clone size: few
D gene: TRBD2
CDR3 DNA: TGTGCCAGCAGCGTAAATCTTGCGGGAGGCAATGAGCAGTTCTTC
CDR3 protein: CASSVNLAGGNEQFF

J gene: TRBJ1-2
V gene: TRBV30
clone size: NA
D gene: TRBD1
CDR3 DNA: TGTGCCTGGAGTGGACAGGGGGGAGGCTACACCTTC
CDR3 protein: CAWSGQGGGYTF

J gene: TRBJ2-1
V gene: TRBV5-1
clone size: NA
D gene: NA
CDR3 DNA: TGCGCCAGCAGCCCCTTAGCGGAATCCTACAATGAGCAGTTCTTC
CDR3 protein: CASSPLAESYNEQFF

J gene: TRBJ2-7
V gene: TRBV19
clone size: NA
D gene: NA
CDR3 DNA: TGTGCCAGTAGCCCTAGCGCTACCTACGAGCAGTACTTC
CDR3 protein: CASSPSATYEQYF

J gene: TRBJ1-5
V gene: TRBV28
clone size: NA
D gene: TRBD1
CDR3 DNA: TGTGCCAGCAGGGGACAGCCTAGCAATCAGCCCCAGCATTTT
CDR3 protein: CASRGQPSNQPQHF

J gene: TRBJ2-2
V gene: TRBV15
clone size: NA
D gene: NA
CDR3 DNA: TGTGCCACCAGGGGGCGGAACACCGGGGAGCTGTTTTTT
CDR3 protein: CATRGRNTGELFF

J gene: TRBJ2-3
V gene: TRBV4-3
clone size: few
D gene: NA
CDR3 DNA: TGCGCCAGCAGCCAAGTAGCGGGCACAGATACGCAGTATTTT
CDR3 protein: CASSQVAGTDTQYF

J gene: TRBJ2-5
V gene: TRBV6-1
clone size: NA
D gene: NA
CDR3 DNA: TGTGCCAGCAGTGGTATCAGGGGCCGAGAGACCCAGTACTTC
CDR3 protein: CASSGIRGRETQYF

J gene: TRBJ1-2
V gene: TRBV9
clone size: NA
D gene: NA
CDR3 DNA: TGTGCCAGCAGCGTAGAGCAGCAGGGGTTCAACTATGGCTACACCTTC
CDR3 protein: CASSVEQQGFNYGYTF

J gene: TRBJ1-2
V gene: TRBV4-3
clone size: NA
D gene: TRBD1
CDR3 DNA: TGCGCCAGCAGCCCTCGGGACAGAAACTATGGCTACACCTTC
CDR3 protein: CASSPRDRNYGYTF